The source of this T cell receptor beta chain is a study of blood T cell repertoires in COVID-19 (dated by TCRdb to the early 2020s). Broadly, across the study: Collaborator samples came from the United States, Italy and Spain and covered acute and convalescent phases of COVID-19. The prospective study material was composed of cDNA or gDNA derived from T cells, B-cell-depleted T cells, or PBMCs. Subjects who had been exposed to COVID-19, were actively infected with it, or had recovered from it provided the deeply sampled blood TCRbeta repertoires that made up the dataset. A freely available public database, intended as a resource for researchers studying the immune response to SARS-CoV-2, is where the repertoires were released. The samples were drawn from the first 160 participants of the ongoing ImmuneRACE study and from roughly 1,300 subjects provided by 6 global collaborators. The sample metadata nearly always contained a de-identified subject ID, COVID-19 status, age in years and sex. Where available, HLA class I and class II types were taken from metadata supplied by the sample provider and were not determined by assay-based typing. Results the study describes overall, beyond this receptor: The amount of clinical and demographic metadata varied by source and participant and was provided uncurated.

In Seattle, one collaborating source enrolled patients while the infection was active and tracked those patients longitudinally over the course of disease. The collaborating institutions used their own protocols to collect whole blood in K2EDTA tubes. For TCRbeta analysis, collaborators shipped samples as frozen whole blood, isolated PBMCs, or DNA extracted from either of those sample types. The immunoSEQ Assay, a bias-controlled multiplex PCR, was used to amplify TCRbeta CDR3 regions from genomic DNA. For the original study's pipeline: Within the assay, amplification of reference gene primers was used to estimate how many nucleated cells each sample contained. To quantify the absolute abundance of each unique TCRbeta CDR3 rearrangement, sequence reads were collapsed and filtered. For each sample, productive Simpson clonality was calculated by taking the square root of Simpson's diversity index across productive rearrangements. In its TCRdb copy, this immuneACCESS table keeps in-frame sequences only and misses some clones. Where compared with another copy, unresolved V genes explain less than half of these, and the others have no known cause. V, J and clone size are taken as reported in that table, and D and trimming were inferred from the DNA itself. A total of 150,000 to 200,000 clones appear in this sample, over 90% of them only once. The top ten clonotypes cover roughly 2% of the sample.

Cut back by 5 bases and 0 bases, the V and J ends lie 5 bases apart. The CDR3 starts with the cysteine, ends with the phenylalanine, and has 14 residues. CDR3 DNA only is kept here, 42 bases in frame from base 1. CDR1 is given as MNHEY and CDR2 as SVGAGI, both from the germline V gene. Remarks on this clone: No antigen is known for it. No much larger clone exists at a distance of one base, and base qualities are not known.

The chain employs TRBV6-5 and TRBJ1-6, with no reliable assignment of the D segment. The TCR sequence derives from an older woman with COVID-19, enrolled during active disease. The sample taken for sequencing was peripheral blood. The CDR3 here reads CASSRSSYNSPLHF. The nucleotide sequence is given as TGTGCCAGCAGTAGGAGCTCCTATAATTCACCCCTCCACTTT.